This section outlines one TCR beta chain sequence together with its context. The target antigen is unknown. Repertoires were generated with immunoSEQ multiplex PCR, while TCRdb's copy carries only in-frame clones and drops some. Of about 2.1 million clones in the sample, about 93% were seen once. This entry is derived from a study of shared clonotypes between healthy human individuals. CD45RO-negative, CCR7-selected cells formed the naive CD8 fraction, which excluded terminally differentiated effector memory CD45RA+ cells. The CDR3 contains 15 residues. The V and J ends lost 4 bases and 1 base, in that order; junction bases with no gene match: 5. Germline-derived CDR1 and CDR2 are SGHTA and FQGNSA. Whole-study results and caveats: Measured sharing among donors was expected to vary with sequencing depth.

This clonotype originated in a man between 18 and 29 years old in good health. Some clones in this sample may be carry-over from other donors' samples. The sequenced sample consisted of naive CD8+ T cells from PBMCs. The chain is built from TRBV7-2 and TRBJ2-7, with 9 nucleotides matching TRBD1. The CDR3 here is CASSSRDRVSYEQYF. The CDR3 DNA sequence: TGTGCCAGCAGCTCGCGGGACAGGGTTTCCTACGAGCAGTACTTC.